This entry lists 32 T cell receptor beta chains sequenced from one sample in a study of blood T cell repertoires in COVID-19. Measured with immunoSEQ multiplex PCR; TCRdb has only the in-frame clones, and not every one. The sample lists 120,000 to 150,000 clones; 82% were seen once. The sample was peripheral blood. The source is a woman older than 75 with acute or convalescent COVID-19.

The rearrangement links TRBV4-2 to TRBJ2-5, with 8 bases that match TRBD1. The germline gives CDR1 LGHNA, CDR2 YNFKEQ. This CDR3 contains 14 residues. After removal of 3 bases from V and 3 bases from J, the junction contained 3 bases not matched to a gene. Here the CDR3 reads CASSHTQGEETQYF. In nucleotides, the CDR3 is TGTGCCAGCAGCCACACACAGGGGGAAGAGACCCAGTACTTC.

This CDR3 is CASIPTSGSFFISYEQYF. DNA for the CDR3: TGCGCCAGCATTCCTACTAGCGGGAGTTTTTTTATTTCCTACGAGCAGTACTTC. This chain joins TRBV10-2 and TRBJ2-7; 11 nucleotides agree with TRBD2. Trimming at V came to 7 bases and at J to 1 base, leaving 15 bases not matched to a gene. Germline V gives CDR1 WSHSY, CDR2 SAAADI. The CDR3 has 18 amino acids.

This clone appeared a few times. The chain is built from TRBV5-1 and TRBJ1-3; D possibly corresponds to TRBD1 (6 bases). Germline V gives CDR1 SGHRS, CDR2 YFSETQ. This CDR3 region has 14 residues. V lost 5 bases and J 4 bases, leaving 13 bases between the germline ends. CDR3: CASREQGTGNTIYF. CDR3 DNA: TGCGCCAGCAGAGAACAGGGTACGGGAAACACCATATATTTT.

This rearrangement joins TRBV6-5 to TRBJ1-4; 7 nucleotides align to TRBD1. Germline CDR1 is MNHEY and CDR2 is SVGAGI. J lost 3 bases, V lost 7 bases, and 5 bases had no gene match. This CDR3 region has 14 residues. This chain's CDR3 is CASTGQDSNEKLFF. CDR3 bases: TGTGCCAGCACCGGACAGGACTCTAATGAAAAACTGTTTTTT.

The gene calls are TRBV27 and TRBJ2-2, with 7 bases lining up with TRBD1. Germline V lookup: CDR1 MNHEY, CDR2 SMNVEV (reference sequence). J gave up 4 bases and V 3 bases, and 5 bases lay outside the gene matches. The CDR3 has 15 residues. The CDR3 DNA follows: TGTGCCAGCAGTTTTGACAGGGTGGGCACCGGGGAGCTGTTTTTT. Translating it yields CASSFDRVGTGELFF.

The V gene is TRBV18, the J gene TRBJ2-1, with D tentatively TRBD2 (5 bases). CDR1 KGHSH and CDR2 LQKENI come from the germline V gene. V gave up 3 bases and J gave up 12 bases, with 21 bases separating them. The CDR3 covers 15 residues. The CDR3, as DNA: TGTGCCAGCTCACCGAGAGCCAGCGGCCTACCCGTGCAGTTCTTC. Amino acid sequence: CASSPRASGLPVQFF. The whole variable domain, remainder taken from reference TRBV18 and TRBJ2-1, is NAGVMQNPRHLVRRRGQEARLRCSPMKGHSHVYWYRQLPEEGLKFMVYLQKENIIDESGMPKERFSAEFPKEGPSILRIQQVVRGDSAAYFCASSPRASGLPVQFFGPGTRLTVL.

J is TRBJ1-5 and V is TRBV6-1; 7 nucleotides agree with TRBD1. V lost 2 bases and J lost 5; bases outside the gene matches: 9. Germline V CDR1 and CDR2: MNHNS, SASEGT. The CDR3 is made up of 16 amino acids. The CDR3 loop reads CASSELSRDSYQPQHF. The DNA of the CDR3 is TGTGCCAGCAGTGAACTCTCGCGGGACAGCTATCAGCCCCAGCATTTT.

The CDR3 here is CASSLEGRYEQYF. The CDR3 DNA is TGTGCCAGCAGCTTGGAGGGCCGCTACGAGCAGTACTTC. This chain uses TRBV13 with TRBJ2-7; D is possibly TRBD2 (6 bases). The CDR3 has 13 amino acids. Germline assignment: CDR1 PRHDT and CDR2 FYEKMQ (reference sequence). The germline V and J ends were trimmed by 3 bases and 3 bases, with 9 bases remaining between them.

The chain carries TRBV9 and TRBJ1-1, with 7 bases that match TRBD1. After removal of 0 bases from V and 4 bases from J, the junction contained 3 bases not matched to a gene. The CDR3 covers 14 residues. Per the germline V gene, CDR1 is SGDLS and CDR2 is YYNGEE. The CDR3: CASSVGSGGTEAFF. In nucleotides, the CDR3 is TGTGCCAGCAGCGTAGGGTCAGGGGGCACTGAAGCTTTCTTT.

This clone appeared a few times. At one of its ends the junction is not consistent with the germline gene, which may arise from a read error. The chain uses TRBV12-3 or TRBV12-4 and TRBJ1-5; D is unclear. The CDR3 runs 12 residues. The CDR3 sequence: CASSAHGQAQHF. The CDR3, as DNA: TGTGCCAGCAGTGCCCATGGTCAGGCCCAGCATTTT.

On this clone: At one end, the junction sequence differs from germline, possibly due to a read error. This chain connects TRBV30 to TRBJ2-4; D is possibly TRBD1 (7 bases). Germline V gene lookup returns CDR1 GTSNPN and CDR2 SVGIG (reference sequence). This CDR3 comprises 15 residues. The CDR3 loop is CAWSPSRGAINIQYF. CDR3 bases: TGTGCCTGGAGCCCCAGCAGGGGGGCCATAAACATTCAGTACTTC.

V usage is TRBV11-2 and J usage is TRBJ2-2; 7 bases align to TRBD2. This CDR3 spans 14 amino acids. Unmatched junction bases numbered 8, after V lost 3 bases and J lost 10 bases. Germline V gives CDR1 SGHAT, CDR2 FQNNGV. The CDR3 is CASSLWGRDEELFF. CDR3 nucleotides: TGTGCCAGCAGCTTGTGGGGGAGGGATGAGGAGCTGTTTTTT.

The chain employs TRBV12-2 and TRBJ2-1; the table names TRBD2, a call not compared with the DNA. TRBV12-2 corresponds to a pseudogene. The CDR3 is 16 residues long. The CDR3 is CASRPWTSGANNEQFF. For the CDR3, the DNA is TGTGCAAGTCGCCCCTGGACTAGCGGGGCCAACAATGAGCAGTTCTTC.

The chain carries TRBV14 and TRBJ2-3, with 7 bases lining up with TRBD2. Germline V gives CDR1 SGHDN, CDR2 FVKESK. The CDR3 covers 14 residues. V lost 8 bases, J lost 2 bases, and 7 bases stayed unmatched. CDR3 bases: TGTGCCAGCTCCGGGACTATCCACACAGATACGCAGTATTTT. Its translation: CASSGTIHTDTQYF.

The rearrangement joins TRBV7-9 to TRBJ2-7, with TRBD1 matching over 8 bases. This CDR3 is built from 16 residues. The germline V gene encodes CDR1 SEHNR and CDR2 FQNEAQ (reference sequence). V gave up 0 bases and J gave up 3 bases; unmatched junction bases: 7. CDR3 sequence (DNA): TGTGCCAGCAGCTTAGCTCCGACAGGGGTAGTCTACGAGCAGTACTTC. Residues: CASSLAPTGVVYEQYF.

The chain carries TRBV20-1 and TRBJ1-2; D remains unclear. The CDR3 length is 12 residues. Germline V gene lookup returns CDR1 DFQATT and CDR2 SNEGSKA (reference sequence). Trimming took off 3 bases at V and 5 bases at J, with 10 bases between the two ends. CDR3 in amino acids: CSASEADYGYTF. The CDR3 DNA sequence: TGCAGTGCTAGTGAGGCGGATTATGGCTACACCTTC.

The rearrangement uses TRBV11-2 and TRBJ1-6, with D unclear. Between the trimmed V and J ends, which lost 5 bases and 14 bases, there was a span of 10 bases. Per germline, CDR1 SGHAT and CDR2 FQNNGV. There are 11 residues in the CDR3. CDR3 sequence reads: CASSTLRALHF. In DNA form, the CDR3 reads TGTGCCAGCAGCACCCTGAGGGCCCTCCACTTT.

The chain couples TRBV7-8 to TRBJ1-2; TRBD1 might be the D (5 bases). Germline V lookup: CDR1 SGHVS, CDR2 FQNEAQ. The CDR3 is 14 residues long. The V end lost 11 bases, the J end lost 7 bases, and 23 bases lay between the germline ends. In nucleotides, the CDR3 is TGTGCCTCTGCGGAACGTGGGGGGGTTAGTGGCTACACCTTC. Translating it yields CASAERGGVSGYTF.

The chain combines TRBV4-1 with TRBJ2-5; no definite D call. Germline V gives CDR1 MGHRA, CDR2 YSYEKL. Trimming took 1 base from V and 3 from J, leaving 9 bases between them. The CDR3 has 14 residues. CDR3 bases: TGCGCCAGCAGCCAAGCTTCTTATAAAGAGACCCAGTACTTC. Its protein product is CASSQASYKETQYF.

The V call is TRBV2, the J call TRBJ2-1, with 8 bases fitting TRBD1. Trimming at V came to 6 bases and at J to 7 bases, leaving 5 bases not matched to a gene. Per the germline V gene, CDR1 is SNHLY and CDR2 is FYNNEI. The CDR3 totals 13 residues. The CDR3 loop is CASRDRASNEQFF. CDR3 nucleotides: TGTGCCAGCAGGGACAGGGCGTCAAATGAGCAGTTCTTC.

This chain joins TRBV2 and TRBJ2-7; D is possibly TRBD2 (5 bases). CDR3 length equals 13 residues. Germline lookup yields CDR1 SNHLY and CDR2 FYNNEI. V lost 4 bases and J lost 4, with 11 bases in between. In DNA, the CDR3 is TGTGCCAGCAGTGGCGGGTTCCCATACGAGCAGTACTTC. It is translated as CASSGGFPYEQYF. The complete variable domain, with remaining parts taken from reference TRBV2 and TRBJ2-7, reads EPEVTQTPSHQVTQMGQEVILRCVPISNHLYFYWYRQILGQKVEFLVSFYNNEISEKSEIFDDQFSVERPDGSNFTLKIRSTKLEDSAMYFCASSGGFPYEQYFGPGTRLTVT.

This rearrangement joins TRBV28 to TRBJ1-4, with 9 bases aligning to TRBD1. The J segment lost 10 bases and the V segment lost 6 bases, leaving 9 bases of the junction unmatched. CDR3 length: 14 amino acids. Germline V gene lookup returns CDR1 MDHEN and CDR2 SYDVKM. The DNA for the CDR3 is TGTGCCAGCAGCCTGGGACAGGGTTTAGGAAAACTGTTTTTT. Translation gives CASSLGQGLGKLFF.

In this sample, this clone turned up once. The rearrangement joins TRBV10-3 to TRBJ2-3; no definite D call. The germline V gene has CDR1 ENHRY and CDR2 SYGVKD. V was pared by 2 bases and J by 0 bases, with 15 bases between. This CDR3 has 17 amino acids. The CDR3 DNA sequence: TGTGCCATCAGTGAGACTTCGAGAGCCACTAGCACAGATACGCAGTATTTT. Its protein product is CAISETSRATSTDTQYF.

The V and J genes are TRBV27 and TRBJ2-7; 7 bases map to TRBD2. Trimming took 7 bases from V and 6 from J; bases not matched to a gene: 12. CDR3 length equals 14 residues. Per germline, CDR1 MNHEY and CDR2 SMNVEV (reference sequence). DNA for the CDR3: TGTGCCAGCAAGGAGAAAAGGGAGGGGCTCGAGCAGTACTTC. It yields the protein CASKEKREGLEQYF.

The chain employs TRBV28 and TRBJ2-3, with 10 positions matching TRBD1. This CDR3 contains 16 residues. V lost 2 bases to trimming and J lost 1 base; unmatched junction nucleotides: 3. In germline, CDR1 is MDHEN, CDR2 SYDVKM. CDR3 coding DNA: TGTGCCAGCAGTTTAACCGGGACAGGGGGCACAGATACGCAGTATTTT. This codes for CASSLTGTGGTDTQYF. The full variable domain, rest sourced from reference TRBV28 and TRBJ2-3, is DVKVTQSSRYLVKRTGEKVFLECVQDMDHENMFWYRQDPGLGLRLIYFSYDVKMKEKGDIPEGYSVSREKKERFSLILESASTNQTSMYLCASSLTGTGGTDTQYFGPGTRLTVL.

V is TRBV7-9 and J is TRBJ1-1, with D unclear. Germline CDR1 SEHNR, CDR2 FQNEAQ (reference sequence). Trimming removed 5 bases from V and 2 bases from J, with 9 bases in between. The CDR3 is made up of 13 amino acids. CDR3 in DNA: TGTGCCAGCAGCCCCGGGAAAAACACTGAAGCTTTCTTT. Its translation: CASSPGKNTEAFF.

This clone was seen only a few times. The V and J genes are TRBV10-1 and TRBJ2-7; perhaps TRBD2 as D (7 bases). With 3 bases removed from V and 7 bases from J, the gap between germline ends came to 16 bases. The length of the CDR3 is 14 residues. From germline, CDR1 is WNHNN and CDR2 SYGVQD (reference sequence). The CDR3 DNA sequence: TGCGCCAGCAGTGACGAGGGGGGACTACGGGAGCAGTACTTC. Its protein product is CASSDEGGLREQYF.

The genes are TRBV15 and TRBJ1-2, with no clear D. This CDR3 is 14 amino acids long. V was cut by 3 bases and J by 2 bases, with 10 bases left in between. Germline CDR1 is LNHNV and CDR2 is YYDKDF (reference sequence). The CDR3 DNA reads TGTGCCACCAGCAGTTCCAGGCGAAACTATGGCTACACCTTC. Translating gives CATSSSRRNYGYTF.

The J gene is TRBJ1-5, the V gene TRBV24-1; D unresolved. CDR1 is KGHDR, CDR2 SFDVKD, per germline. This CDR3 has 16 amino acids. Trimming pared 5 bases from V and 4 bases from J, leaving 17 bases between. CDR3 nucleotides: TGTGCCACCAGTGCCCACGGACTGGGTGGGAATCAGCCCCAGCATTTT. The encoded protein is CATSAHGLGGNQPQHF.

V gene TRBV5-6 combines with J gene TRBJ1-2; perhaps TRBD1 as D (5 bases). Per the germline V gene, CDR1 is SGHDT and CDR2 is YYEEEE. The CDR3 spans 16 residues. Trimming left V 1 base short and J 4 bases short, with 17 bases between. CDR3 region: CASSLLGSGKVYGYTF. The DNA for the CDR3 is TGTGCCAGCAGCTTGTTGGGATCAGGGAAGGTCTATGGCTACACCTTC.

The chain's CDR3 is CASSQTQGSYNEQFF. The DNA for the CDR3 is TGTGCCAGCAGCCAAACCCAGGGTTCCTACAATGAGCAGTTCTTC. The V call is TRBV3-1 (or the pseudogene TRBV3-2), the J call TRBJ2-1, with a possible D match to TRBD1 (5 bases). The CDR3 spans 15 residues. V was cut by 2 bases and J by 1 base, with 9 bases left in between. Looked up from germline, CDR1 is LGHDT and CDR2 is YNNKEL (reference sequence).

The chain links TRBV28 to TRBJ2-7, with 9 bases fitting TRBD1. V lost 3 bases to trimming and J lost 3 bases; unmatched junction nucleotides: 3. Germline V gene sequence: CDR1 MDHEN, CDR2 SYDVKM. The CDR3 runs 14 residues. This CDR3 reads CASSFGDRDYEQYF. In DNA, the CDR3 is TGTGCCAGCAGTTTTGGGGACAGGGACTACGAGCAGTACTTC. Drawing the rest from reference TRBV28 and TRBJ2-7, the complete variable domain is DVKVTQSSRYLVKRTGEKVFLECVQDMDHENMFWYRQDPGLGLRLIYFSYDVKMKEKGDIPEGYSVSREKKERFSLILESASTNQTSMYLCASSFGDRDYEQYFGPGTRLTVT.